These 3 T cell receptor beta chains share one sample of origin, sequenced in a study of blood T cell repertoires in COVID-19 (dated by TCRdb to 2018 to 2021). The library was built by means of the immunoSEQ multiplex PCR assay. TCRdb's version of the immuneACCESS table is confined to in-frame rearrangements and falls short of the full clone set. An unresolved V gene accounts for under half of the shortfall where checked; the remainder is of unknown origin. The sample data list about 140,000 clones, and roughly 85% of these were observed just once. Roughly 2.9% of the sample goes to the ten largest clones. Sequenced sample: peripheral blood. These receptors all come from a man aged 50-59 years with acute or convalescent COVID-19.

The V gene is TRBV2, the J gene TRBJ1-6; D not resolved. Trimming took 8 bases from V and 9 from J, leaving 20 bases between them. CDR1 and CDR2 from the germline V gene are SNHLY and FYNNEI. The CDR3 contains 15 residues. The CDR3 loop is CASFQMAAGSSPLHF. The CDR3 DNA reads as TGTGCCAGCTTCCAAATGGCAGCGGGGAGTTCACCCCTCCACTTT.

CDR3 residues: CASSVVDSRGEQYF. The CDR3 nucleotides are TGTGCCAGCAGCGTAGTGGATAGCAGGGGTGAGCAGTACTTC. This chain links TRBV9 with TRBJ2-7, with D tentatively TRBD1 (6 bases). Trimming removed 0 bases from V and 7 bases from J, with 14 bases in between. CDR3 length equals 14 residues. The V gene's germline CDR1 is SGDLS and CDR2 YYNGEE.

The chain combines TRBV28 with TRBJ2-7; D remains unclear. Germline V gene sequence: CDR1 MDHEN, CDR2 SYDVKM. V was clipped by 5 bases and J by 1 base, with 6 bases between them. The CDR3 is 12 residues long. Here the CDR3 DNA reads TGTGCCAGCAGTGAGAGATCCTACGAGCAGTACTTC. Its translation: CASSERSYEQYF.